The TCR beta chain under discussion was sequenced for a study of T cells of healthy individuals. TCRdb reprocessed the 5' RACE reads with MiXCR, giving one entry per CDR3 protein. The repertoire consists of 35,000 to 45,000 distinct CDR3 sequences, with roughly 4.3% occurring once and the leading ten covering over 9%. The germline gives CDR1 MNHEY, CDR2 SVGEGT. CDR3 length: 14 amino acids. V dropped 5 bases and J dropped 2; count of bases not matched to a gene: 6. In its sample, this clonotype was seen many times. J is TRBJ2-7 and V is TRBV6-2 or TRBV6-3; 7 bases map to TRBD2. This clonotype was obtained from a human donor in good health. The CDR3 is CASSETSHTYEQYF. CDR3 bases: TGTGCCAGCAGTGAGACTAGCCACACCTACGAGCAGTACTTC.